A selection of T cell receptor beta chains follows, all from one sample in a study of shared clonotypes between healthy human individuals. The repertoire was sequenced with immunoSEQ multiplex PCR; TCRdb's copy has only in-frame clones and lacks some. Counted here are hundreds of thousands of clones, 80% to 95% occurring once; the ten biggest clones make up around 24%. Specimen: naive CD8+ T cells sorted from blood. The receptors derive from a man aged 25 to 45 in good health. The CDR3 runs from the conserved cysteine through the conserved F or W. The D gene is left open where the match is weak. The size of a clone is reported for some rows only, either as once, few or many, or as a class for expanded clones.

TRBJ2-3 . . TRBV28 TGTGCCAGCAGTCCCGGGCGGGAACGGACAGATACGCAGTATTTT CASSPGRERTDTQYF
TRBJ2-2 . . TRBV7-3 TGTGCCAGCAGCCAACAGGGCCCAACCGGGGAGCTGTTTTTT CASSQQGPTGELFF
TRBJ2-7 . . TRBV27 TGTGCCAGCAGTTTAGGCGGTTATGAGTACGAGCAGTACTTC CASSLGGYEYEQYF
TRBJ2-1 TRBD2 . TRBV10-2 TGCGCCAGCACGGGACTAGCGGTCGACAATGAGCAGTTCTTC CASTGLAVDNEQFF
TRBJ2-2 . . TRBV4-1 TGCGCCAGCAGCCAAGGGTTTACGAACACCGGGGAGCTGTTTTTT CASSQGFTNTGELFF
TRBJ2-7 TRBD1 . TRBV29-1 TGCAGCGTTGAACGACAGGGGCTTGGAGAGGAGCAGTACTTC CSVERQGLGEEQYF
TRBJ1-4 . . TRBV7-6 TGTGCCAGCAGCCGCTGGGGCGAGCGTGAAAAACTGTTTTTT CASSRWGEREKLFF
TRBJ2-1 . once TRBV29-1 TGCAGCGTTGAAAGAGCGGTCTACAATGAGCAGTTCTTC CSVERAVYNEQFF
TRBJ2-2 TRBD1 . TRBV7-9 TGTGCCAGCAGCTTAGGCAGGGGGCACACCGGGGAGCTGTTTTTT CASSLGRGHTGELFF
TRBJ2-3 . . TRBV9 TGTGCCAGCAGCTTAGGGCTAAGCACAGATACGCAGTATTTT CASSLGLSTDTQYF
TRBJ2-7 TRBD2 . TRBV9 TGTGCCAGCAGCGCCCTTAGCGGGAGTATTTCTAACGAGCAGTACTTC CASSALSGSISNEQYF
TRBJ2-3 TRBD2 . TRBV29-1 TGCAGCGTGGGGACTAGTGCGGCAGATACGCAGTATTTT CSVGTSAADTQYF
TRBJ2-3 . . TRBV13 TGTGCCAGCAGCTCCCGACAGGACACAGATACGCAGTATTTT CASSSRQDTDTQYF
TRBJ2-1 . once TRBV5-8 TGTGCCAGCAGCACCCGGCGAGGGGATAATGAGCAGTTCTTC CASSTRRGDNEQFF
TRBJ2-1 TRBD1 . TRBV27 TGTGCCAGCGGCACAGGGGGCGATGAGCAGTTCTTC CASGTGGDEQFF
TRBJ1-5 . . TRBV10-3 TGTGCCATCACCACGGACGTAACCCGGAGCTTTAATCAGCCCCAGCATTTT CAITTDVTRSFNQPQHF
TRBJ2-1 . . TRBV4-1 TGCGCCAGCAGCCAAGAAGGCGAGTACAATGAGCAGTTCTTC CASSQEGEYNEQFF
TRBJ1-1 . . TRBV6-5 TGTGCCAGCAGTGCCGGGACTGAAGCTTTCTTT CASSAGTEAFF
TRBJ2-7 TRBD1 . TRBV27 TGTGCCAGCAGAGCCGGGACAGACCTTAGAATTAACAAGGAGCAGTACTTC CASRAGTDLRINKEQYF
TRBJ2-3 TRBD2 . TRBV14 TGTGCCAGCAGCCAAGCTGCTAGCGGGGCAGATACGCAGTATTTT CASSQAASGADTQYF
TRBJ2-7 . . TRBV2 TGTGCCTCAAGTCCCAGGTTCGAGCAGTACTTC CASSPRFEQYF
TRBJ2-1 . . TRBV11-3 TGTGCCAGCAGCTACGGGGGGCAGCAGTTCTTC CASSYGGQQFF
TRBJ1-5 . . TRBV10-3 TGTGCCATCAGTGAAGCCAGGCGGTTCGATCAGCCCCAGCATTTT CAISEARRFDQPQHF